This entry concerns a single T cell receptor beta chain. Its antigen is as yet unknown. The CDR3 sequence is 17 residues long. Losses at the gene ends were 5 bases for V and 2 bases for J; bases not matched to a gene: 11. Germline assignment: CDR1 SGHTA and CDR2 FQGNSA. This specimen comes from a study of response to subunit inactivated influenza vaccine. Regarding the study as a whole: It was the authors' suggestion that each seasonal influenza vaccination recruits few new T cells.

TCRdb fed the RT-PCR reads into MiXCR, producing one record per CDR3 protein. The table shows fewer than 700,000 distinct CDR3 sequences, with 10% to 15% occurring only once. The rearrangement links TRBV7-2 to TRBJ2-3; TRBD2 matches 9 bases. Sample: PBMCs from blood, taken 40 to 50 days after vaccination. This receptor was taken from a middle-aged man who received an inactivated influenza vaccine. The CDR3 DNA sequence: TGTGCCAGCAGCCATCCCGGACTAGCGAAAGTCACAGATACGCAGTATTTT. Its translation is CASSHPGLAKVTDTQYF. The full variable domain, rest sourced from reference TRBV7-2 and TRBJ2-3, is GAGVSQSPSNKVTEKGKDVELRCDPISGHTALYWYRQSLGQGLEFLIYFQGNSAPDKSGLPSDRFSAERTGGSVSTLTIQRTQQEDSAVYLCASSHPGLAKVTDTQYFGPGTRLTVL.